This T cell receptor beta chain was observed in a study of blood T cell repertoires in COVID-19. In the authors' methods: Quantification of nucleated cells was approximated via reference gene primer amplification. The table came from immunoSEQ multiplex PCR; TCRdb's copy has only in-frame clones and leaves some out. V, J and clone size derive from that table, while D and trimming were established from the DNA sequence. The data contain fewer than 350,000 clones, around four fifths of them singletons. The CDR3 length is 14 residues. V gave up 3 bases and J gave up 5 bases; unmatched junction bases: 6. The V gene's germline CDR1 is LNHDA and CDR2 SQIVND (reference sequence).

The genes are TRBV19 and TRBJ1-1; 7 bases line up with TRBD1. This TCR was recovered from a woman in her forties or fifties with active or convalescent COVID-19. Material for sequencing was peripheral blood. CDR3: CASSITGEVTEAFF. For the CDR3, the DNA is TGTGCCAGTAGTATCACAGGGGAAGTGACTGAAGCTTTCTTT.